These 5 T cell receptor beta chains were sequenced from one sample in a study of Ad26.COV2.S vaccination and SARS-CoV-2 variants. The assay was immunoSEQ multiplex PCR, and TCRdb's table has in-frame clones only and misses some. The data contain a few hundred thousand clones, approximately 90% of them singletons. Treatment in this sample: 15 to 20 received Ad26.COV2.S at low or high dose, single or two shots; 5 received placebo; per-sample allocation not given. Samples analyzed were those drawn on day 63 after the first vaccine or placebo injection. Material: peripheral blood, obtained in a trial of Ad26.COV2.S vaccine versus placebo. These receptors all stem from a person aged 18-60 years who received the Ad26.COV2.S COVID-19 vaccine or a placebo.

This chain connects TRBV6-6 to TRBJ1-5; perhaps TRBD1 as D (6 bases). The CDR3 covers 13 residues. V gave up 6 bases and J gave up 3 bases, with 9 bases separating them. CDR1 and CDR2 from the germline V gene are MNHNY and SVGAGI (reference sequence). CDR3 DNA: TGTGCCAGCAGCCGGGACAACAATCAGCCCCAGCATTTT. Translating gives CASSRDNNQPQHF.

The rearrangement joins TRBV7-9 to TRBJ2-5, with TRBD1 matching over 8 bases. Germline values: CDR1 SEHNR, CDR2 FQNEAQ (reference sequence). CDR3 length: 17 residues. With 2 bases clipped from V and 4 bases from J, the junction kept 12 bases outside the gene matches. CDR3 in amino acids: CASSLPVWTGKLETQYF. The CDR3, as DNA: TGTGCCAGCAGCTTACCAGTGTGGACAGGGAAATTAGAGACCCAGTACTTC.

This clone was seen a few times. CDR3 sequence: CASSPAGQGKLFF. The CDR3 DNA follows: TGTGCCAGCAGCCCGGCGGGGCAAGGAAAACTGTTTTTT. The rearrangement uses TRBV7-9 and TRBJ1-4, with TRBD1 as a possible D gene (5 bases). Trimming removed 5 bases at V and 10 bases at J, with 14 bases between. The CDR3 totals 13 residues. Germline CDR1 SEHNR, CDR2 FQNEAQ (reference sequence).

The J gene is TRBJ2-3, the V gene TRBV7-6; 8 bases are shared with TRBD2. V lost 1 base and J lost 7; bases outside the gene matches: 7. From germline, CDR1 is SGHVS and CDR2 FNYEAQ. The CDR3 is 15 residues long. CDR3 in DNA: TGTGCCAGCAGCTTAGGCGGGGGGTCTTCCTATACGCAGTATTTT. Amino acid sequence: CASSLGGGSSYTQYF.

The gene calls are TRBV29-1 and TRBJ1-1; D is possibly TRBD1 (5 bases). The CDR3 is 15 residues long. The germline V gene encodes CDR1 SQVTM and CDR2 ANQGSEA. Between the trimmed V and J ends, which lost 3 bases and 1 base, there was a span of 15 bases. This chain's CDR3 is CSVEGLGGPNTEAFF. The CDR3 bases are TGCAGCGTTGAGGGGCTTGGAGGGCCGAACACTGAAGCTTTCTTT.